Listed below are T cell receptor beta chains from one sample, sequenced in a study of T cells in Graves' hyperthyroidism and ophthalmopathy. TCRdb reprocessed the multiplex PCR reads with MiXCR, giving one entry per CDR3 protein. Of roughly 420,000 distinct CDR3 sequences listed, 15% to 17% were seen once; the top ten hold almost 8%. The sample taken for sequencing was blood. The receptors here all came from a woman between 18 and 29 years old with Graves' hyperthyroidism. CDR3s include the opening cysteine and the closing phenylalanine or tryptophan. D genes are given only for firm matches.

CDR3aa: CASSFQPNTGELFF
d_gene: NA
j_gene: TRBJ2-2
v_gene: TRBV5-1

CDR3aa: CASSSTTGYNEQFF
d_gene: NA
j_gene: TRBJ2-1
v_gene: TRBV7-9

CDR3aa: CSALGYTDTQYF
d_gene: NA
j_gene: TRBJ2-3
v_gene: TRBV20-1

CDR3aa: CSARALKASYGETQYF
d_gene: NA
j_gene: TRBJ2-5
v_gene: TRBV20-1

CDR3aa: CASSMGQGSQAFF
d_gene: TRBD1
j_gene: TRBJ1-1
v_gene: TRBV5-1

CDR3aa: CSARAFDRTGYTF
d_gene: NA
j_gene: TRBJ1-2
v_gene: TRBV20-1

CDR3aa: CASSPLRASEQYF
d_gene: NA
j_gene: TRBJ2-7
v_gene: TRBV18

CDR3aa: CASIFVGNEQFF
d_gene: NA
j_gene: TRBJ2-1
v_gene: TRBV2

CDR3aa: CASSERRGPLRLFF
d_gene: NA
j_gene: TRBJ1-4
v_gene: TRBV2

CDR3aa: CASSLVLGLASAYEQYF
d_gene: TRBD2
j_gene: TRBJ2-7
v_gene: TRBV7-8

CDR3aa: CASSPGTEMSYGYTF
d_gene: NA
j_gene: TRBJ1-2
v_gene: TRBV9